The 5 T cell receptor beta chains presented below share a single source sample, sequenced in a study of blood T cell repertoires in COVID-19. Sequenced by immunoSEQ multiplex PCR; TCRdb stores in-frame clones only, minus some. The table shows hundreds of thousands of clones, with approximately 80% occurring only once. Sequenced: PBMCs or T cells enriched from blood (not recorded which). Receptors were obtained from a man aged 35 to 55 who had been exposed to COVID-19.

This chain joins TRBV11-2 and TRBJ1-3; tentative D call: TRBD1 (6 bases). CDR1 and CDR2 (germline): SGHAT, FQNNGV. V lost 0 bases, J lost 6 bases, and 15 bases lay in between. The CDR3 contains 16 residues. This CDR3 is CASSLDRGSFVNTIYF. For the CDR3, the DNA is TGTGCCAGCAGCTTAGACAGGGGTTCTTTCGTAAACACCATATATTTT.

In this sample, this clone turned up once. The chain combines TRBV20-1 with TRBJ2-3; a possible D gene is TRBD1 (5 bases). Trimming removed 3 bases at V and 6 bases at J, with 7 bases between. The CDR3 totals 11 residues. The germline CDR1 and CDR2 sequences are DFQATT and SNEGSKA (reference sequence). CDR3 coding DNA: TGCAGTGCTAGTTGGGGCGATACGCAGTATTTT. Its translation is CSASWGDTQYF.

V is TRBV3-1 (or the pseudogene TRBV3-2) and J is TRBJ1-6; 7 bases fit TRBD1. Germline lookup yields CDR1 LGHDT and CDR2 YNNKEL (reference sequence). V shed 5 bases, J shed 7 bases, and the junction held 5 bases outside the gene matches. This CDR3 has 14 residues. The CDR3 sequence is CASSKGTENSPLHF. DNA of the CDR3: TGTGCCAGCAGCAAAGGGACAGAGAATTCACCCCTCCACTTT.

V gene TRBV6-5 combines with J gene TRBJ2-7, with 7 bases aligning to TRBD1. The V and J ends lost 6 bases and 2 bases, in that order; junction bases with no gene match: 10. CDR1 is MNHEY and CDR2 is SVGAGI in the germline V gene. The CDR3 contains 15 residues. CDR3: CASSPSLDRAYEQYF. CDR3 in DNA: TGTGCCAGCAGCCCCAGTCTTGACAGGGCCTACGAGCAGTACTTC.

This chain uses TRBV10-3 with TRBJ2-2; TRBD1 is a possible D gene (5 bases). V was pared by 8 bases and J by 1 base, with 14 bases between. The CDR3 contains 15 residues. From germline, CDR1 is ENHRY and CDR2 SYGVKD. The CDR3 reads CAIPLGLVNTGELFF. CDR3 nucleotides: TGTGCCATCCCACTGGGGCTAGTGAACACCGGGGAGCTGTTTTTT.